The 23 T cell receptor beta chains given below trace back to one sample, sequenced in a study of blood T cell repertoires in COVID-19. The repertoire was sequenced with immunoSEQ multiplex PCR; TCRdb's copy has only in-frame clones and lacks some. Of around 270,000 clones listed, about 89% are singletons. Sequencing was carried out using peripheral blood. The receptors come from a man aged 35 to 55 with acute or convalescent COVID-19.

This chain connects TRBV4-1 to TRBJ2-1; D is unresolved. The CDR3 loop spans 16 amino acids. V lost 0 bases and J 4 bases, leaving 13 bases between the germline ends. The germline CDR1 and CDR2 sequences are MGHRA and YSYEKL. For the CDR3, the DNA is TGCGCCAGCAGCCAAGAGTCGAGGAAGAATTACAATGAGCAGTTCTTC. Amino acids: CASSQESRKNYNEQFF.

V usage is TRBV7-2 and J usage is TRBJ2-1; the D gene is possibly TRBD1 (5 bases). Trimming took 4 bases from V and 7 from J, leaving 17 bases between them. The V gene's germline CDR1 is SGHTA and CDR2 FQGNSA. This CDR3 has 15 amino acids. The DNA of the CDR3 is TGTGCCAGCAGCTCAAGGGGTCTAGTGAGGAATGAGCAGTTCTTC. As protein: CASSSRGLVRNEQFF.

V usage is TRBV30 and J usage is TRBJ1-6, with 9 bases identical to TRBD1. This CDR3 has 13 residues. Germline assignment: CDR1 GTSNPN and CDR2 SVGIG (reference sequence). J was trimmed by 6 bases and V by 8 bases; bases with no gene match: 5. In DNA form, the CDR3 reads TGTGCCAGTCCGGGACAGGGTAATTCACCCCTCCACTTT. Translation gives CASPGQGNSPLHF.

J is TRBJ1-2 and V is TRBV6-5, with D perhaps TRBD1 (6 bases). Trimming pared 2 bases from V and 4 bases from J, leaving 17 bases between. CDR1 is MNHEY, CDR2 SVGAGI, per germline. The CDR3 is 16 residues long. The CDR3 loop is CASSYLAEGDGYGYTF. In DNA, the CDR3 is TGTGCCAGCAGTTACCTCGCCGAGGGGGATGGCTATGGCTACACCTTC.

V usage is TRBV5-1 and J usage is TRBJ2-5, with TRBD1 matching over 9 bases. The CDR3 spans 18 residues. With V trimmed by 4 bases and J by 2 bases, 15 bases remained unmatched. Germline V lookup: CDR1 SGHRS, CDR2 YFSETQ. DNA of the CDR3: TGCGCCAGCAGCCTGTGGGGGGTGGGGACAGGGCCTCAAGAGACCCAGTACTTC. Protein sequence: CASSLWGVGTGPQETQYF. Looking up the rest from reference TRBV5-1 and TRBJ2-5 gives the full variable domain: KAGVTQTPRYLIKTRGQQVTLSCSPISGHRSVSWYQQTPGQGLQFLFEYFSETQRNKGNFPGRFSGRQFSNSRSEMNVSTLELGDSALYLCASSLWGVGTGPQETQYFGPGTRLLVL.

The chain has TRBV5-4 and TRBJ1-6; perhaps TRBD1 as D (6 bases). Germline V gene lookup returns CDR1 SGHNT and CDR2 YYREEE (reference sequence). Trimming removed 4 bases at V and 4 bases at J, with 9 bases between. The CDR3 has 14 amino acids. The CDR3 sequence: CASSPGDYNSPLHF. CDR3 sequence (DNA): TGTGCCAGCAGCCCAGGGGATTATAATTCACCCCTCCACTTT.

The chain has TRBV2 and TRBJ2-7; D might be TRBD2 (5 bases). Germline V gene lookup returns CDR1 SNHLY and CDR2 FYNNEI. V lost 4 bases and J 3 bases, leaving 10 bases between the germline ends. The CDR3 length is 13 residues. CDR3 sequence: CASSVPGIYEQYF. The CDR3 coding sequence is TGTGCCAGCAGTGTACCGGGAATCTACGAGCAGTACTTC.

The chain employs TRBV24-1 and TRBJ2-1, with 9 nucleotides matching TRBD1. The V segment lost 5 bases and the J segment 6 bases; nucleotides outside the gene matches: 10. This CDR3 spans 16 amino acids. From germline, CDR1 is KGHDR and CDR2 SFDVKD. CDR3 coding DNA: TGTGCCACCAGTGCCCTACAGGGGGCGAATGCCAATGAGCAGTTCTTC. Its protein product is CATSALQGANANEQFF.

This sequence joins TRBV3-1 (or the pseudogene TRBV3-2) and TRBJ2-5; D is ambiguous. V lost 0 bases, J lost 2 bases, and 13 bases lay in between. CDR1 is LGHDT and CDR2 is YNNKEL in the germline V gene (reference sequence). The CDR3 spans 16 residues. CDR3 coding DNA: TGTGCCAGCAGCCAAGATCGTAACTTACTGCAAGAGACCCAGTACTTC. Translated: CASSQDRNLLQETQYF.

The CDR3 DNA is TGCGCCAGCAGCTTGGGAACTAGCCGCTCCTACAATGAGCAGTTCTTC. Its protein is CASSLGTSRSYNEQFF. The V gene is TRBV5-1, the J gene TRBJ2-1, with D perhaps TRBD2 (6 bases). This CDR3 is built from 16 residues. Germline CDR1 reads SGHRS; CDR2 reads YFSETQ. Trimming removed 0 bases at V and 0 bases at J, with 10 bases between.

This clone has just one count. The chain combines TRBV29-1 with TRBJ1-2; 9 bases fit TRBD1. The germline V gene encodes CDR1 SQVTM and CDR2 ANQGSEA. V lost 1 base and J lost 3; bases outside the gene matches: 3. The CDR3 covers 14 residues. In DNA form, the CDR3 reads TGCAGCGTTGAAGTGGGACAGGGTCACTATGGCTACACCTTC. Translation: CSVEVGQGHYGYTF.

The rearrangement links TRBV2 to TRBJ2-3; 11 bases match TRBD2. This CDR3 has 14 residues. V dropped 8 bases and J dropped 1; count of bases not matched to a gene: 2. The germline gives CDR1 SNHLY, CDR2 FYNNEI. The CDR3 DNA reads TGTGCCAGCGCGGGACTAGCGGGCACAGATACGCAGTATTTT. The encoded protein is CASAGLAGTDTQYF. Supplemented by reference TRBV2 and TRBJ2-3, the full variable domain reads EPEVTQTPSHQVTQMGQEVILRCVPISNHLYFYWYRQILGQKVEFLVSFYNNEISEKSEIFDDQFSVERPDGSNFTLKIRSTKLEDSAMYFCASAGLAGTDTQYFGPGTRLTVL.

The chain employs TRBV2 and TRBJ1-2, with 7 nucleotides matching TRBD1. Germline loops: CDR1 SNHLY, CDR2 FYNNEI. The CDR3 extends over 12 amino acids. V lost 5 bases to trimming and J lost 7 bases; unmatched junction nucleotides: 4. The CDR3 sequence: CASSRTGFGYTF. In DNA, the CDR3 is TGTGCCAGCAGTCGGACAGGATTTGGCTACACCTTC.

The chain employs TRBV28 and TRBJ1-2, with 7 positions matching TRBD1. V dropped 5 bases and J dropped 2; count of bases not matched to a gene: 8. In germline, CDR1 is MDHEN, CDR2 SYDVKM. The CDR3 loop spans 15 amino acids. CDR3 amino acids: CASSLLGTENYGYTF. The CDR3 DNA reads as TGTGCCAGCAGTCTGTTAGGGACAGAGAACTATGGCTACACCTTC.

This clone was detected once. The chain is built from TRBV10-3 and TRBJ1-2, with a possible D match to TRBD1 (6 bases). Looked up from germline, CDR1 is ENHRY and CDR2 is SYGVKD. The CDR3 runs 14 residues. Trimming took off 6 bases at V and 7 bases at J, with 18 bases between the two ends. CDR3: CAISEQGFRSGYTF. The CDR3 region has the DNA TGTGCCATCAGCGAACAGGGTTTTCGAAGTGGCTACACCTTC.

The chain recombines TRBV20-1 with TRBJ2-3; no clear D. This CDR3 spans 11 amino acids. Germline CDR1 and CDR2: DFQATT and SNEGSKA (reference sequence). The germline V and J ends were trimmed by 5 bases and 2 bases, with 5 bases remaining between them. This chain's CDR3 is CSAGTTDTQYF. CDR3 in DNA: TGCAGTGCTGGCACCACAGATACGCAGTATTTT.

This chain joins TRBV2 and TRBJ1-1; D is unclear. Germline V gene lookup returns CDR1 SNHLY and CDR2 FYNNEI. V dropped 8 bases and J dropped 1 base, with 8 bases sitting between them. The length of the CDR3 is 12 residues. CDR3: CASFSGNTEAFF. The CDR3 bases are TGTGCCAGCTTTTCAGGGAACACTGAAGCTTTCTTT.

This CDR3 reads CASSIMRNTEAFF. CDR3 nucleotide sequence: TGTGCCAGTAGTATAATGCGAAACACTGAAGCTTTCTTT. The chain uses TRBV19 and TRBJ1-1; D unresolved. The germline CDR1 and CDR2 sequences are LNHDA and SQIVND (reference sequence). The CDR3 covers 13 residues. Trimming removed 2 bases from V and 2 bases from J, with 6 bases in between. Combining the CDR3 with reference TRBV19 and TRBJ1-1 gives the whole variable domain DGGITQSPKYLFRKEGQNVTLSCEQNLNHDAMYWYRQDPGQGLRLIYYSQIVNDFQKGDIAEGYSVSREKKESFPLTVTSAQKNPTAFYLCASSIMRNTEAFFGQGTRLTVV.

The rearrangement links TRBV4-2 to TRBJ2-3; 7 nucleotides align to TRBD2. The germline gives CDR1 LGHNA, CDR2 YNFKEQ. The V and J ends lost 4 bases and 0 bases, in that order; junction bases with no gene match: 16. The CDR3 has 19 residues. CDR3 sequence: CASSPNYVRASGSTDTQYF. The CDR3 coding sequence is TGTGCCAGCAGCCCCAACTACGTCCGGGCTAGCGGTAGCACAGATACGCAGTATTTT.

The chain couples TRBV19 to TRBJ1-2; TRBD1 aligns across 9 bases. The V and J ends lost 5 bases and 6 bases, in that order; junction bases with no gene match: 10. This CDR3 comprises 15 residues. CDR1 and CDR2 (germline): LNHDA, SQIVND (reference sequence). CDR3 nucleotide sequence: TGTGCCAGTAGTGAAGCCGGGACAGGGTATCATGGCTACACCTTC. The encoded protein is CASSEAGTGYHGYTF.

The gene calls are TRBV27 and TRBJ1-2; 10 bases align to TRBD1. Germline V gene data show CDR1 as MNHEY and CDR2 as SMNVEV (reference sequence). V shed 4 bases and J 7 bases; nucleotides not matched to a gene: 6. The CDR3 contains 14 residues. CDR3 nucleotide sequence: TGTGCCAGCAGTTCTCGACAGGGGGCGTCTGGCTACACCTTC. As protein: CASSSRQGASGYTF.

The chain joins TRBV12-3 or TRBV12-4 to TRBJ1-1; D not resolved. The CDR3 is made up of 13 amino acids. V was trimmed by 2 bases and J by 1 base, leaving 5 bases between them. The CDR3 DNA reads as TGTGCCAGCAGTTTACTGGCGAACACTGAAGCTTTCTTT. This translates into CASSLLANTEAFF.

This clone was seen more than once but under ten times. The chain links TRBV27 to TRBJ1-1; no firm D call. Germline V gene lookup returns CDR1 MNHEY and CDR2 SMNVEV (reference sequence). The CDR3 spans 13 residues. V lost 3 bases to trimming and J lost 5 bases, with 10 bases between them. CDR3: CASSFREKTEAFF. The CDR3 coding sequence is TGTGCCAGCAGTTTTAGAGAGAAGACTGAAGCTTTCTTT.